Reported below is one TCR beta chain. TCR beta libraries were prepared from cDNA with unique molecular identifiers. Using its own MiXCR run on the PCR reads, TCRdb lists one record per CDR3 protein. The sample holds about 400,000 distinct CDR3 sequences, around 33% seen once. The sample comes from a study of post-analysis software for immune sequencing data. This clonotype was sampled from a girl aged 5 to 17 with multiple sclerosis. Material for sequencing was blood.

CDR3 amino acids: CASTLNSFTDTQYF. CDR3 sequence (DNA): TGTGCCAGCACCTTAAACTCTTTCACAGATACGCAGTATTTT. The chain has TRBV6-6 and TRBJ2-3; D uncertain. The germline V gene encodes CDR1 MNHNY and CDR2 SVGAGI (reference sequence). This CDR3 has 14 residues. V lost 7 bases and J 2 bases, leaving 13 bases between the germline ends.